This T cell receptor (beta chain) originates from a study of PD-1 blockade in mismatch repair-deficient tumors. TCRdb's table, derived via immunoSEQ multiplex PCR, lists solely in-frame clones and lacks some. The sample lists tens of thousands of clones, around 80% occurring once. Mismatch repair deficiency was confirmed in all patients, by PCR or immunohistochemistry. A few pembrolizumab responders had their TCRs sequenced. The receptor was isolated from an adult with mismatch repair-deficient cancer. Sequenced here: peripheral blood, sampled 2 weeks after starting pembrolizumab.

CDR3 residues: CASSLELRSRDIQYF. The CDR3, as DNA: TGTGCCAGCAGCTTAGAGTTAAGGAGCAGGGACATTCAGTACTTC. The chain carries TRBV7-2 and TRBJ2-4, with D maybe TRBD1 (5 bases). Trimming cost V 1 base and J 8 bases, with 15 bases left between them. This CDR3 is 15 amino acids long. Germline loops: CDR1 SGHTA, CDR2 FQGNSA.